This T cell receptor (beta chain) was documented in a study of CD8+CD57+ T cells in acquired aplastic anemia. Study at large: CD4+ cell libraries from healthy donors averaged approximately 10 million reads. Overall study results and limits: Patients and controls shared 25 to 35 CD8+ CDR3 sequences, which appeared highly expressed in patients and within their immunodominant clones.

The template used for profiling TCR beta VDJ and CDR3 was genomic DNA. One entry per CDR3 protein results from TCRdb running MiXCR on the reads. This sample carries about 220,000 distinct CDR3 sequences, 30% to 40% of them seen once, and the ten largest clones take around 1.1%. The CDR3 is made up of 20 amino acids. CDR1 DFQATT and CDR2 SNEGSKA come from the germline V gene (reference sequence). Comments on this clonotype: Its specificity is unknown. At one end, the junction sequence differs from germline, possibly due to a read error.

Sequenced sample: sorted CD4+, CD8+, or CD8+CD57+ T cells (not recorded which) from PBMCs. This clonotype was obtained from a human donor in good health, serving as a control. The chain couples TRBV20-1 to TRBJ2-3; 15 bases are shared with TRBD2. CDR3 DNA sequence: TGCAGTGCTGGAGAGGGACTAGCGGGGGGTCCGATTACTAGCACAGATACGCAGTATTTT. Its protein is CSAGEGLAGGPITSTDTQYF.